This T cell receptor (beta chain) was profiled in a study of T cells in Graves' hyperthyroidism and ophthalmopathy (dated by TCRdb to between 2018 and 2021). About the study as a whole: Peripheral blood samples were taken at the time of initial diagnosis, prior to any treatment. To identify TCR V-J signatures that set the groups apart, the researchers used a discovery cohort of 100 or so patients, made up of around 40 with Graves' ophthalmopathy and some 60 with stable Graves' hyperthyroidism. Whether ophthalmopathy could be predicted prospectively was tested in an independent validation cohort made up of roughly 19 hyperthyroidism patients plus 17 patients who later progressed to ophthalmopathy. The 100 discovery patients were randomly split 7:3 into training and test sets. In addition, the study compared T-cell repertoires in thyroid tissue and in blood from six Graves' hyperthyroidism patients. Following sampling, methimazole starting at 30 mg daily was given to hyperthyroidism patients, and high-dose intravenous methylprednisolone was given to ophthalmopathy patients. According to the paper, TCR Vbeta CDR3 sequencing was carried out on approximately 140 peripheral blood samples, which came from 40 to 45 ophthalmopathy, roughly 75 hyperthyroidism and approximately 17 progressor patients.

The paper as a whole reports these results and caveats: Ophthalmopathy was separated from stable hyperthyroidism by a 13 V-J signature model, with over 85% sensitivity and just over 81% specificity obtained in cross-validation and 80%/75% obtained in testing. During validation, the model predicted progression to ophthalmopathy a median of approximately 6 months ahead of onset, with almost 71% sensitivity and roughly 72% specificity. Sample size was not statistically predetermined, and investigators were not blinded to group allocation. Most expanded thyroid clonotypes (frequency above 0.001) were also detected in blood, suggesting blood repertoires may reflect thyroid immune responses.

Stable Graves' hyperthyroidism was defined as the absence of progression to ophthalmopathy over 18 months of follow-up. Hyperthyroidism patients were newly diagnosed, with disease duration under 2 months, and aged 18 to 65 years. Exclusion was applied to patients with uncontrolled infections, other autoimmune diseases, pregnancy or lactation. Diagnoses were based on clinical symptoms, serum thyroxine and TRAb, thyroid ultrasound and orbital computed tomography. Ficoll-Paque density gradient centrifugation was used to isolate PBMCs from approximately 11 ml of fresh peripheral blood. Trizol reagent was used to extract total RNA, and RNA quality was then checked on an Agilent 2100 Bioanalyzer. The TCR beta CDR3 regions were amplified from RNA transcripts. For the first round of RT-PCR on the TCR CDR3, the HTBI primer set was used together with the Qiagen OneStep RT-PCR kit. Libraries were constructed in a second round of multiplex PCR, after which size selection and purification were carried out. Libraries were sequenced paired-end with 100 bp reads on an Illumina HiSeq2000. The paper's processing steps were these. SOAPnuke was used to process the raw data, removing reads that contained adapters or uncalled bases, had a mean Phred below 15, or lacked an exact match to the constant primer or identifier. COPE v1.2.5 was used to merge the high-quality paired reads, and each unique nucleotide sequence was defined as a clonotype. MiTCR v1.1 was used to align clonotypes to the IMGT TRBV, TRBD and TRBJ reference segments. Analysis was restricted to V-J combinations with a frequency above 0.0001, which covered about 99% of repertoires. The TCS score was defined as the ratio of F50 (clonal expansion) to E x V (chaos), calculated using BLOSUM62-based TCRdist between CDR3 peptides within each V-J. Welch's t-statistics and random forest reduced just over 500 V-J features to roughly 13, which were used in a naive Bayes classifier (R e1071). TCRdb handled the public reads itself, with Q25 trimming in fastp and clone calling in MiXCR, and kept productive beta chains. Rows are unified per CDR3 protein, each entry keeping the most common DNA and genes. Clone size and V and J calls follow TCRdb, not the original study. The sample table holds some 400,000 distinct CDR3 sequences, of which more than 11% were seen once. The ten largest clones add up to 11% of the sample.

This clonotype has ten or more counts. Its antigen is unknown. No base-level quality is on record; no much larger clone is a single base apart. V is pruned by 5 bases and J by 4 bases, leaving 9 bases of the junction without a gene match. From the cysteine up to the phenylalanine, the CDR3 has a length of 15 residues. Just CDR3 DNA is preserved here, 45 bases in frame from base 1. As encoded in the germline V gene (reference sequence), CDR1 is DFQATT while CDR2 is SNEGSKA. Material for sequencing was blood. The source is a woman aged 60 to 75 with Graves' hyperthyroidism. The chain joins TRBV20-1 to TRBJ1-5, and 9 bases in between align with TRBD1. The CDR3 protein: CSAATGGAGNQPQHF. The sequenced DNA is TGCAGTGCTGCCACAGGGGGCGCGGGGAATCAGCCCCAGCATTTT.